This T cell receptor (beta chain) appears in the sequencing data of a study of Ad26.COV2.S vaccination and SARS-CoV-2 variants (dated by TCRdb to the early 2020s). Turning to the overall study: Donors in the vaccine arm were drawn from COV1001, a phase I-IIa trial of Ad26.COV2.S in healthy adults that was multicentre, randomized, double-blind and placebo-controlled. Ad26.COV2.S was administered intramuscularly at a dose of 5x10^10 or 1x10^11 viral particles, either as one shot or as two shots given 56 days apart. Sequencing of the TCRbeta repertoire served to evaluate the specificity and breadth of SARS-CoV-2-reactive T cell receptors following Ad26.COV2.S vaccination. A total of 32 samples were included in the TCR-sequenced set, comprising around 20 Ad26.COV2.S vaccine recipients, 5 placebo recipients and 8 SARS-CoV-2 convalescent individuals. Trial participants were randomized into five groups of five, in which low-dose or high-dose Ad26.COV2.S was given once or twice, or placebo was given on both occasions. Blinding of investigators to trial group allocation was maintained during experiments and outcome assessment. Paper-wide results and their limitations: Ad26.COV2.S recipients had higher spike-specific TCR breadth than placebo recipients (P = 0.0014). Non-spike TCR breadth was comparable between vaccine and placebo recipients, consistent with the vaccine containing only spike. According to the authors, total T cell responses may have been underestimated by the TCR breadth and depth analyses. The study was not powered to compare responses between vaccine doses or regimens. Substantial breadth of spike-specific CD8+ and CD4+ T cell responses was reported after vaccination.

On this clone: It has no known antigen specificity. Qualities for individual bases were not recorded, and no much larger clone is one base off.

The treatment or condition label for this specimen denotes: roughly 20 received Ad26.COV2.S at low or high dose, single or two shots; about 5 received placebo; per-sample allocation not given. For vaccine and placebo recipients, repertoires were sequenced using samples collected on day 63 after the first injection. Cohort 1b enrolled fewer than 30 adults aged 18-55 years at a single site in Boston, USA, between 29 July and 7 August 2020. Ad26.COV2.S was a replication-incompetent adenovirus type 26 vector expressing a prefusion-stabilized SARS-CoV-2 spike protein from the original Wuhan strain. From its cysteine to its phenylalanine, the CDR3 spans 15 amino acids. Only CDR3 DNA is held: 45 bases, read in frame from base 1. Taken from the germline V gene, the CDR1 and CDR2 loops are SGHRS and YFSETQ. The junction shows trimming of 5 bases on V and 2 bases on J, plus 14 bases between the germline ends.

The immunoSEQ Assay was the method used to sequence TCRbeta CDR3 regions. After extraction, genomic DNA underwent amplification by bias-controlled multiplex PCR, followed by high-throughput sequencing. On the authors' methods: To quantify the absolute abundance of every unique TCRbeta CDR3 region, sequences were collapsed and filtered. T cell fraction was estimated by normalizing TCRbeta template counts to usable DNA, with usable DNA measured through amplification of reference genes found in all nucleated cells. Repertoire TCRs were annotated as SARS-CoV-2-specific by exact matching of V gene, CDR3 amino acid sequence and J gene to a known reactive TCR set. The reference SARS-CoV-2 TCR set came from MIRA and was filtered for enrichment in COVID-19-positive ImmuneCODE repertoires, removing public or cross-reactive TCRs. Based on the MIRA antigens, annotated TCRs were further analysed at the level of specific ORF or position within ORF. Breadth was defined as the number of annotated unique rearrangements divided by the total number of unique productive rearrangements, and depth was defined as the summed frequency of the annotated unique rearrangements. Group comparisons of TCR breadth used two-sided Wilcoxon rank-sum tests. Here the immuneACCESS table is served through TCRdb, limited to in-frame sequences with V and J called. Missing clones are a known gap in these copies; in checked studies unresolved V genes cover under half, and the rest lacks a known reason. That table furnishes V, J and clone size, whereas the DNA furnished D and trimming. Across this sample there are roughly 350,000 clones, with roughly nine tenths seen only once. Of the sample, 5.5% to 7% falls within the top ten clones.

The specimen comprised peripheral blood, sampled in a trial of Ad26.COV2.S vaccine versus placebo. This TCR was sampled from a person aged 18-65 years who received the Ad26.COV2.S COVID-19 vaccine or a placebo. The V and J genes are TRBV5-1 and TRBJ2-4; the D gene cannot be resolved beyond TRBD1 or TRBD2, each matching 5 bases. At the DNA level, the sequence is TGCGCCAGCAGTCTTGGAGGACAATCCAAAAACATTCAGTACTTC. Its protein product is CASSLGGQSKNIQYF.